This T cell receptor (beta chain) was recovered during a study of T-cell reconstitution after alpha-beta-depleted transplantation in children. The CDR3 sequence is 12 residues long. Germline V CDR1 and CDR2: KGHSY, FQNENV. Study-wide points: Reportedly, roughly two months post-transplant, alpha-beta T cells arose from several hundred expanded graft clones. Some patients showed high day-60 TCRbeta diversity, which derived from surviving recipient T cells and thymic progenitors. A year post-transplant, T-cell counts and diversity derived mostly from newly produced T cells.

As for this clonotype: What it recognizes is unknown. Sequence at one end of the junction differs from germline and may be a read error.

Molecular barcoding with unique molecular identifiers was used for the TCRbeta library. TCRdb used MiXCR to reprocess the PCR reads, holding one entry per CDR3 protein. The sample yields 610,000 or so distinct CDR3 sequences, roughly 30% seen once. The V and J genes are TRBV16 and TRBJ2-4, with 7 bases aligning to TRBD1. The specimen comprised PBMCs, sampled before TCRalphabeta/CD19-depleted stem cell transplant. This receptor was taken from a boy in the first two years of life with Wiskott-Aldrich syndrome, due to receive a stem cell transplant. CDR3 bases: TGTGCCAGCAGCCAAACAAGACAGGGATGGCACTTC. Its translation: CASSQTRQGWHF.